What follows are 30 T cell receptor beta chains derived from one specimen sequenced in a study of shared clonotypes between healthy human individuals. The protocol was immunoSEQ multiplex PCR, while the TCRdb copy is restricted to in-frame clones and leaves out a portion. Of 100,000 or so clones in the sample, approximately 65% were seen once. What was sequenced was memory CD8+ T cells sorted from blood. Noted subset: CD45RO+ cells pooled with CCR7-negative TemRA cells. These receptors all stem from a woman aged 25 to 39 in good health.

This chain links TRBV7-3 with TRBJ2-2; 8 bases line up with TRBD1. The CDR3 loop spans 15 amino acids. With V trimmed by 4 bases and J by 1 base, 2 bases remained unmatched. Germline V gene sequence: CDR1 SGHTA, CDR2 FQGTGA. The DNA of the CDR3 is TGTGCCAGCAGCTCCGGGACAGGGAACACCGGGGAGCTGTTTTTT. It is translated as CASSSGTGNTGELFF.

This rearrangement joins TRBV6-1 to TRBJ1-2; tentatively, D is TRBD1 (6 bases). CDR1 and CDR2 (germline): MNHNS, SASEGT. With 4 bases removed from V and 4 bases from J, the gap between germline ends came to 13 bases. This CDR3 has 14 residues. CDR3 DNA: TGTGCCAGCAGTGGGAACAGGGAGAGCTATGGCTACACCTTC. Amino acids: CASSGNRESYGYTF.

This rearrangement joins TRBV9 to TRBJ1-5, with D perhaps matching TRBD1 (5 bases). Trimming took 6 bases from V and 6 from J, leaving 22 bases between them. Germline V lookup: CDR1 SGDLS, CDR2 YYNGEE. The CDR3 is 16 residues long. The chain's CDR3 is CASITERAGRGQPQHF. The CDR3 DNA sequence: TGTGCCAGCATCACCGAACGGGCAGGGAGAGGTCAGCCCCAGCATTTT.

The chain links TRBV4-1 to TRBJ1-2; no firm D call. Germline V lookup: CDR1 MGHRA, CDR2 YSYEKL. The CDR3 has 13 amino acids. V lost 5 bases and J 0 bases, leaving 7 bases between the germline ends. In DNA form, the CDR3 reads TGCGCCAGCAGCGGACGGTCTAACTATGGCTACACCTTC. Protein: CASSGRSNYGYTF.

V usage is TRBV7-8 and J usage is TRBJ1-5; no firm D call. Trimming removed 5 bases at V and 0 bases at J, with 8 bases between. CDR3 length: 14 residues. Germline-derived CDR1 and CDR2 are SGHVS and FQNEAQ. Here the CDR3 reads CASSTTDSNQPQHF. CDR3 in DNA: TGTGCCAGCAGCACGACGGATAGCAATCAGCCCCAGCATTTT.

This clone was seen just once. In nucleotides, the CDR3 is TGTGCCAGCAGCTTAGTAACGCGGGAGCAGATCACCGGGGAGCTGTTTTTT. As protein: CASSLVTREQITGELFF. The chain uses TRBV7-8 and TRBJ2-2; 7 bases match TRBD2. The length of the CDR3 is 17 residues. CDR1 is SGHVS, CDR2 FQNEAQ, per germline. Unmatched junction bases numbered 9, after V lost 1 base and J lost 4 bases.

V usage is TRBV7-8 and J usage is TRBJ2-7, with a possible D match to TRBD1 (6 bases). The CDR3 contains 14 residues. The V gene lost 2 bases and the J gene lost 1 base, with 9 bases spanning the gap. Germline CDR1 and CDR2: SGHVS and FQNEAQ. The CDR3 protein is CASSLYRESYEQYF. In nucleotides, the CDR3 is TGTGCCAGCAGCTTATACAGGGAGTCCTACGAGCAGTACTTC.

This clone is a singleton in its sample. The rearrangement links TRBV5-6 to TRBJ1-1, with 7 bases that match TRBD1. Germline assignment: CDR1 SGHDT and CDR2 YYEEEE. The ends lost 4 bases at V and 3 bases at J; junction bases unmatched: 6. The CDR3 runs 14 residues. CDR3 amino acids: CASSHNDRDTEAFF. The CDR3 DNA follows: TGTGCCAGCAGCCACAATGACAGGGACACTGAAGCTTTCTTT.

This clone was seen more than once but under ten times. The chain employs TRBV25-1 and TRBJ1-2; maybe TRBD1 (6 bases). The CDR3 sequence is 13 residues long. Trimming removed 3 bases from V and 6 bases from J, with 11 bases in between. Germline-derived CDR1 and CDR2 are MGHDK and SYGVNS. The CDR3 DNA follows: TGTGCCAGCAGTGAGAACAGGGATAATGGCTACACCTTC. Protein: CASSENRDNGYTF.

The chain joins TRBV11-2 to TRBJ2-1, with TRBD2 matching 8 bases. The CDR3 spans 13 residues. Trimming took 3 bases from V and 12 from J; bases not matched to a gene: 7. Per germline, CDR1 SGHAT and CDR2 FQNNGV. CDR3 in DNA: TGTGCCAGCAGCTTCGGGACTAGTTTCGTGCAGTTCTTC. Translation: CASSFGTSFVQFF.

This CDR3 is CASSGRADTQYF. DNA of the CDR3: TGTGCCAGCAGTGGCAGGGCAGATACGCAGTATTTT. The chain joins TRBV25-1 to TRBJ2-3; tentatively, D is TRBD1 (5 bases). The CDR3 loop spans 12 amino acids. Germline CDR1 reads MGHDK; CDR2 reads SYGVNS. Trimming left V 4 bases short and J 4 bases short, with 6 bases between.

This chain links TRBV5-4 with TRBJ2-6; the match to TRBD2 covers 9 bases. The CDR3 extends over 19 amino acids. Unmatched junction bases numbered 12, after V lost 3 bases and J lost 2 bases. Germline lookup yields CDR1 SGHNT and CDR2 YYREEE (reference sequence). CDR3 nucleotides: TGTGCCAGCAGCTCATGGAAGAGAGTAGCGGGAGCTGGGGCCAACGTCCTGACTTTC. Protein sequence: CASSSWKRVAGAGANVLTF.

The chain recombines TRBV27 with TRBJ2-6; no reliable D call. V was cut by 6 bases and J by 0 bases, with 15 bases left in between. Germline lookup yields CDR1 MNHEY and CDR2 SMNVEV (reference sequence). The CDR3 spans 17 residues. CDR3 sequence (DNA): TGTGCCAGCAGGCGGTCGGGCCAACCCTCTGGGGCCAACGTCCTGACTTTC. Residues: CASRRSGQPSGANVLTF.

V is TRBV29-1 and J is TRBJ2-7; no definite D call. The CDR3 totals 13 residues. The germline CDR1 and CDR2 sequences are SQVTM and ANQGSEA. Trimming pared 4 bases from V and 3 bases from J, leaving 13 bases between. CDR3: CSVVSSTFYEQYF. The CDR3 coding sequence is TGCAGCGTTGTGTCAAGCACATTCTACGAGCAGTACTTC.

CDR3 region: CASSLMAAYNEQFF. For the CDR3, the DNA is TGTGCCAGCAGTTTAATGGCGGCCTACAATGAGCAGTTCTTC. The chain links TRBV28 to TRBJ2-1; no reliable D call. The CDR3 is made up of 14 amino acids. Per the germline V gene, CDR1 is MDHEN and CDR2 is SYDVKM. V lost 2 bases, J lost 2 bases, and 7 bases lay in between.

The CDR3 reads CASSLGDTSYNEQFF. The CDR3 DNA sequence: TGTGCCAGCTCACTGGGGGACACTTCCTACAATGAGCAGTTCTTC. This chain connects TRBV6-1 to TRBJ2-1, with TRBD1 as a possible D gene (6 bases). CDR1 and CDR2 from the germline V gene are MNHNS and SASEGT. V lost 8 bases and J lost 1, with 15 bases in between. The length of the CDR3 is 15 residues.

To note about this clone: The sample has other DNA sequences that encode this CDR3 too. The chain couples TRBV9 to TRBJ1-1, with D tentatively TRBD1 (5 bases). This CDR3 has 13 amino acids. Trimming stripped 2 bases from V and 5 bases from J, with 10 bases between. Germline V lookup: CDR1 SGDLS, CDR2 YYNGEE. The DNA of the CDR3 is TGTGCCAGCAGCGTTGCCTGGGGGACTGAAGCTTTCTTT. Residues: CASSVAWGTEAFF.

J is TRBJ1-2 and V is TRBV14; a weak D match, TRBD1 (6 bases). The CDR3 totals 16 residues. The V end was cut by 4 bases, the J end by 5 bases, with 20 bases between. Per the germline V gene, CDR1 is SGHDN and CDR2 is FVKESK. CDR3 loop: CASSPRSGGLTYGYTF. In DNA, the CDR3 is TGTGCCAGCAGCCCGAGATCGGGGGGGCTGACTTATGGCTACACCTTC.

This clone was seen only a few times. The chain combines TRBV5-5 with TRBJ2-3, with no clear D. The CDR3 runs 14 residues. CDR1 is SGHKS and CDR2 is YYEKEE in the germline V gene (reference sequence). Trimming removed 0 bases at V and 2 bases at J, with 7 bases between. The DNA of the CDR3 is TGTGCCAGCAGCTTGGACAGCCCCACAGATACGCAGTATTTT. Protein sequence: CASSLDSPTDTQYF.

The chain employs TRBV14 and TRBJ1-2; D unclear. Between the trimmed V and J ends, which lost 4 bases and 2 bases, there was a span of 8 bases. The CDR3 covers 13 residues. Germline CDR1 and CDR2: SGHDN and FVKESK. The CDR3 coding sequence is TGTGCCAGCAGCCCCGGACGGAACTATGGCTACACCTTC. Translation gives CASSPGRNYGYTF.

CDR3 amino acids: CASSSWLSNSGELFF. Here the CDR3 DNA reads TGTGCCAGCAGCTCCTGGCTAAGTAATTCCGGGGAGCTGTTTTTT. The V call is TRBV2, the J call TRBJ2-2; D is ambiguous. This CDR3 spans 15 amino acids. Per the germline V gene, CDR1 is SNHLY and CDR2 is FYNNEI. V lost 6 bases to trimming and J lost 6 bases, with 17 bases between them.

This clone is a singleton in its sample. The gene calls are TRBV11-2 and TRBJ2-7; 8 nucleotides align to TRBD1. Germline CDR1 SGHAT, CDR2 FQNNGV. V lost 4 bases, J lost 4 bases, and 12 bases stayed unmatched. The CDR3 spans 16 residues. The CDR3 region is CASSSPDRDTFYEQYF. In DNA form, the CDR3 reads TGTGCCAGCAGCTCTCCGGACAGGGACACTTTTTACGAGCAGTACTTC. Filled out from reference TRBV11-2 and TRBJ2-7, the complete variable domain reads EAGVAQSPRYKIIEKRQSVAFWCNPISGHATLYWYQQILGQGPKLLIQFQNNGVVDDSQLPKDRFSAERLKGVDSTLKIQPAKLEDSAVYLCASSSPDRDTFYEQYFGPGTRLTVT.

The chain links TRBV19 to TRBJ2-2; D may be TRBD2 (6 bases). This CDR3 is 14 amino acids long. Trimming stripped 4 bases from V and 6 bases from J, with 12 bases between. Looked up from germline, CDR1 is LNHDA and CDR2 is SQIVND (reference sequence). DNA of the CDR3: TGTGCCAGTAGTACACGACTAGGTCCCGGGGAGCTGTTTTTT. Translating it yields CASSTRLGPGELFF.

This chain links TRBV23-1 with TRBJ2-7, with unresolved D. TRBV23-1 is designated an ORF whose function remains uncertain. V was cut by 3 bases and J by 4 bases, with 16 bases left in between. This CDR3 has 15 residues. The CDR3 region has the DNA TGCGCCAGCAGTCAGATCGAAAAACCGAGATACGAGCAGTACTTC. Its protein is CASSQIEKPRYEQYF.

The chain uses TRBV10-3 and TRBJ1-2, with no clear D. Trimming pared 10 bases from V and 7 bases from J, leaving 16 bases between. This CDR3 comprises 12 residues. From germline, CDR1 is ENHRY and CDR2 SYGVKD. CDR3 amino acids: CANWAANGGYTF. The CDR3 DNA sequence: TGTGCCAACTGGGCGGCGAATGGTGGCTACACCTTC.

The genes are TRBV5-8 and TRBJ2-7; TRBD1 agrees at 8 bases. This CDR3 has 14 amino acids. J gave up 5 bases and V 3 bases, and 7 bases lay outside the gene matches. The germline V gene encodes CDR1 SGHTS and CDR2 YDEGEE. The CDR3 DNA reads TGTGCCAGCAGCTGGACAGGGAGTTTGGACGAGCAGTACTTC. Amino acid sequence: CASSWTGSLDEQYF.

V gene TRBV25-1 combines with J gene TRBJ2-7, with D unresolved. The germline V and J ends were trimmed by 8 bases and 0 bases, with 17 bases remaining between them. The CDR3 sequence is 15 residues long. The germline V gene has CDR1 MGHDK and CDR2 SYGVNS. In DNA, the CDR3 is TGTGCCAGCCAAGAACCCAGGTTCTACTCCTACGAGCAGTACTTC. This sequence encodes CASQEPRFYSYEQYF.

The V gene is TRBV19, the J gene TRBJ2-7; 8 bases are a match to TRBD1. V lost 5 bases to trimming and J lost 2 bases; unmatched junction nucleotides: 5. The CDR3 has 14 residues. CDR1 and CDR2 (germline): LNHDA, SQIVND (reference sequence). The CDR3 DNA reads TGTGCCAGTAGTCCCGGACAGGGAGCCTACGAGCAGTACTTC. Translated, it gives CASSPGQGAYEQYF.

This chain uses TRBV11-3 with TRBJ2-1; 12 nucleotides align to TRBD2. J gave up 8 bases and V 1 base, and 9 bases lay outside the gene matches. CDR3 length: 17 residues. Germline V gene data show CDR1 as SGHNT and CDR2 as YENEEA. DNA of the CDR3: TGTGCCAGCAGCTTAGCCTCTGCGACTAGCGGGAGCTATGAGCAGTTCTTC. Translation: CASSLASATSGSYEQFF. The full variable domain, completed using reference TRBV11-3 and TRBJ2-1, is EAGVVQSPRYKIIEKKQPVAFWCNPISGHNTLYWYLQNLGQGPELLIRYENEEAVDDSQLPKDRFSAERLKGVDSTLKIQPAELGDSAVYLCASSLASATSGSYEQFFGPGTRLTVL.

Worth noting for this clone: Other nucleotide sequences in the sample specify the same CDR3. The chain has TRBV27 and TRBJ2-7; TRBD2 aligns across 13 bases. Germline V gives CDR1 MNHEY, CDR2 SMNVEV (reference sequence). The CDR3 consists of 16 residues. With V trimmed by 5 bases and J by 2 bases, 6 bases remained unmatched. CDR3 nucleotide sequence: TGTGCCAGCAGTCCAATACTAGCGGGAGGGCCCTACGAGCAGTACTTC. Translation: CASSPILAGGPYEQYF.